The 21 T cell receptor beta chains presented below share a single source sample, sequenced in a study of blood T cell repertoires in COVID-19. Sequencing was performed with immunoSEQ multiplex PCR; in TCRdb, only in-frame clones are kept and a portion is missing. The data contain more than 250,000 clones, approximately 85% of them seen just once; the ten biggest clones take up 0.7%. Sequencing input: peripheral blood. Receptors originate from a human donor in a cohort sampled during active COVID-19.

This clone was recorded only once. The chain joins TRBV6-5 to TRBJ2-7; the match to TRBD2 covers 12 bases. This CDR3 has 15 amino acids. Germline trimming cut 5 bases from V and 1 base from J; bases unmatched to any gene: 3. Germline CDR1 reads MNHEY; CDR2 reads SVGAGI. The CDR3 region has the DNA TGTGCCAGCAGTCTAGCGGGAGGGCCGTCCTACGAGCAGTACTTC. This sequence encodes CASSLAGGPSYEQYF.

This clone was picked up one time. The chain has TRBV2 and TRBJ1-4; D is unresolved. V dropped 4 bases and J dropped 3 bases, with 18 bases sitting between them. CDR3 size: 17 residues. Germline CDR1 and CDR2: SNHLY and FYNNEI. CDR3 residues: CASSVGRVLGANEKLFF. In DNA, the CDR3 is TGTGCCAGCAGTGTTGGGAGGGTTTTGGGAGCTAATGAAAAACTGTTTTTT.

The rearrangement joins TRBV12-3 or TRBV12-4 to TRBJ1-1, with 9 bases aligning to TRBD1. The CDR3 extends over 11 amino acids. Trimming removed 6 bases from V and 8 bases from J; junction bases left unmatched: 1. The CDR3 is CASSDRGEAFF. Written as DNA, the CDR3 is TGTGCCAGCAGCGACAGGGGGGAAGCTTTCTTT.

The V and J genes are TRBV4-1 and TRBJ2-7, with a tentative D call TRBD1 (6 bases). The germline V and J ends were trimmed by 4 bases and 6 bases, with 13 bases remaining between them. CDR1 MGHRA and CDR2 YSYEKL come from the germline V gene. The CDR3 runs 13 residues. The DNA of the CDR3 is TGCGCCAGCAGCCCCACAGGGAGCGGCGAGCAGTACTTC. It codes for CASSPTGSGEQYF.

The chain is built from TRBV10-3 and TRBJ2-7, with D hard to call. Trimming took off 4 bases at V and 0 bases at J, with 10 bases between the two ends. Germline V gene lookup returns CDR1 ENHRY and CDR2 SYGVKD. This CDR3 region has 14 residues. This CDR3 reads CAISGQVSSYEQYF. CDR3 nucleotides: TGTGCCATCAGTGGGCAGGTCAGCTCCTACGAGCAGTACTTC.

The chain employs TRBV7-8 and TRBJ2-3; 8 bases line up with TRBD2. V shed 5 bases, J shed 4 bases, and the junction held 2 bases outside the gene matches. Per the germline V gene, CDR1 is SGHVS and CDR2 is FQNEAQ. The CDR3 is 13 amino acids. CDR3 in DNA: TGTGCCAGCAGCCGGGGACTAGCAGATACGCAGTATTTT. Translation: CASSRGLADTQYF.

The V call is TRBV7-6, the J call TRBJ2-3; no clear D gene. V was cut by 5 bases and J by 5 bases, with 8 bases left in between. Germline loops: CDR1 SGHVS, CDR2 FNYEAQ. The CDR3 loop spans 12 amino acids. Written as DNA, the CDR3 is TGTGCCAGCAGCCCGCGCCAAGATACGCAGTATTTT. Amino acid sequence: CASSPRQDTQYF. Full variable domain (outside the CDR3, taken from reference TRBV7-6 and TRBJ2-3): GAGVSQSPRYKVTKRGQDVALRCDPISGHVSLYWYRQALGQGPEFLTYFNYEAQQDKSGLPNDRFSAERPEGSISTLTIQRTEQRDSAMYRCASSPRQDTQYFGPGTRLTVL.

This chain joins TRBV4-2 and TRBJ1-1; D is uncertain. The CDR3 contains 12 residues. Germline V gene lookup returns CDR1 LGHNA and CDR2 YNFKEQ. Deletions cut 2 bases from V and 7 bases from J, with 8 bases between. In DNA, the CDR3 is TGTGCCAGCAGCCAACTGACAAGTGAAGCTTTCTTT. Its protein product is CASSQLTSEAFF.

This rearrangement joins TRBV4-1 to TRBJ2-7, with 8 bases matching TRBD2. Germline values: CDR1 MGHRA, CDR2 YSYEKL. V lost 2 bases and J lost 1; bases outside the gene matches: 10. The CDR3 is 17 residues long. CDR3 DNA: TGCGCCAGCAGCCAATTAGCGGGATTAGATTTTTCCTACGAGCAGTACTTC. It encodes CASSQLAGLDFSYEQYF.

V is TRBV6-4 and J is TRBJ2-3; possible D gene TRBD2, 6 bases. CDR1 is MRHNA, CDR2 SNTAGT, per germline. This CDR3 has 14 amino acids. Deletions cut 5 bases from V and 6 bases from J, with 15 bases between. CDR3 sequence: CASSLDGSTDTQYF. DNA for the CDR3: TGTGCCAGCAGTCTCGACGGGAGTACCGATACGCAGTATTTT.

V usage is TRBV4-1 and J usage is TRBJ1-2; a weak D match, TRBD1 (5 bases). In germline, CDR1 is MGHRA, CDR2 YSYEKL. The CDR3 is made up of 19 amino acids. V was trimmed by 0 bases and J by 0 bases, leaving 20 bases between them. The CDR3 nucleotides are TGCGCCAGCAGCCAAGAGTTTGCGGGGACGTGGGTCTCTAACTATGGCTACACCTTC. Protein sequence: CASSQEFAGTWVSNYGYTF.

J is TRBJ2-1 and V is TRBV12-3 or TRBV12-4, with no clear D. CDR3 length equals 11 residues. Trimming stripped 8 bases from V and 8 bases from J, with 10 bases between. The CDR3 sequence is CASRLRYEQFF. CDR3 DNA: TGTGCCAGCCGGTTGAGGTATGAGCAGTTCTTC.

The chain is built from TRBV5-1 and TRBJ1-2, with TRBD1 identical over 8 bases. CDR1 and CDR2 (germline): SGHRS, YFSETQ. V gave up 4 bases and J gave up 7 bases; unmatched junction bases: 9. CDR3 length: 14 amino acids. In DNA form, the CDR3 reads TGCGCCAGCAGCGCGGCATCCACAGGGGGTGGCTACACCTTC. Protein: CASSAASTGGGYTF.

This sequence joins TRBV5-3 and TRBJ1-1; a weak D match, TRBD1 (6 bases). TRBV5-3 is noted as an ORF with a role that remains uncertain. V was pared by 1 base and J by 4 bases, with 17 bases between. The CDR3 contains 16 residues. The CDR3 spells CARSLRYTGLSTEAFF. In DNA form, the CDR3 reads TGTGCCAGAAGCTTGCGGTACACAGGGCTGAGCACTGAAGCTTTCTTT.

The chain combines TRBV11-2 with TRBJ1-3, with 7 bases identical to TRBD1. The length of the CDR3 is 15 residues. Germline CDR1 is SGHAT and CDR2 is FQNNGV. Germline trimming cut 2 bases from V and 4 bases from J; bases unmatched to any gene: 5. The CDR3: CASSLTEGGGNTIYF. The CDR3 DNA reads TGTGCCAGCAGCTTAACAGAAGGGGGCGGAAACACCATATATTTT.

The rearrangement links TRBV19 to TRBJ2-7; unclear D gene. Germline values: CDR1 LNHDA, CDR2 SQIVND (reference sequence). There are 14 residues in the CDR3. With 0 bases removed from V and 7 bases from J, the gap between germline ends came to 13 bases. CDR3 residues: CASSIEGWPEEQYF. DNA for the CDR3: TGTGCCAGTAGTATAGAGGGCTGGCCTGAAGAGCAGTACTTC.

Comment on this clone: This sample includes further DNA sequences coding for the same CDR3. V and J are TRBV6-2 or TRBV6-3 and TRBJ1-5; D possibly corresponds to TRBD1 (5 bases). CDR3 length equals 13 residues. The V gene lost 2 bases and the J gene lost 6 bases, with 8 bases spanning the gap. The germline V gene encodes CDR1 MNHEY and CDR2 SVGEGT. The CDR3 loop is CASSYVGGQPQHF. Here the CDR3 DNA reads TGTGCCAGCAGTTACGTGGGGGGTCAGCCCCAGCATTTT.

V gene TRBV27 combines with J gene TRBJ1-2; 9 bases map to TRBD1. There are 16 residues in the CDR3. With 5 bases clipped from V and 0 bases from J, the junction kept 7 bases outside the gene matches. CDR1 MNHEY and CDR2 SMNVEV come from the germline V gene (reference sequence). As DNA, the CDR3 is TGTGCCAGCAGTGTCACCCGACAGGGGGCTAACTATGGCTACACCTTC. Translating gives CASSVTRQGANYGYTF.

The chain is built from TRBV19 and TRBJ1-4; the D is unclear. Trimming shortened V by 3 bases and J by 2 bases, and 10 bases separated the two germline ends. CDR1 LNHDA and CDR2 SQIVND come from the germline V gene (reference sequence). This CDR3 spans 15 amino acids. The CDR3 bases are TGTGCCAGTAGTATTAGCCCCCTGACTAATGAAAAACTGTTTTTT. Protein product: CASSISPLTNEKLFF.

The V gene is TRBV6-5, the J gene TRBJ2-7; weak D call: TRBD2 (5 bases). Deletions cut 5 bases from V and 4 bases from J, with 12 bases between. CDR3 length: 13 amino acids. Germline V CDR1 and CDR2: MNHEY, SVGAGI. In DNA form, the CDR3 reads TGTGCCAGCAGTCCCGGACTTACTTACGAGCAGTACTTC. Its protein product is CASSPGLTYEQYF.

V usage is TRBV19 and J usage is TRBJ1-2; no clear D gene. The CDR3 sequence is 12 residues long. From germline, CDR1 is LNHDA and CDR2 SQIVND (reference sequence). Trimming pared 3 bases from V and 6 bases from J, leaving 8 bases between. The CDR3 bases are TGTGCCAGTAGTATGTCGGGGAATGGCTACACCTTC. This sequence encodes CASSMSGNGYTF.